This entry describes one T cell receptor beta chain. The sequenced template was cDNA made from the entire isolated RNA. Assay: immunoSEQ multiplex PCR; the TCRdb copy retains only in-frame clones and omits some. The sample consists of approximately 140,000 clones, 6.9% of them appearing once. This specimen comes from a study of beta chain features in type 1 diabetes. On the study more broadly: Sorted cells from all samples, numbering 100 million to 120 million, were examined.

This CDR3 is built from 12 residues. Trimming left V 5 bases short and J 6 bases short, with 11 bases between. Germline V gene lookup returns CDR1 LNHNV and CDR2 YYDKDF (reference sequence). The sequenced material came from central memory CD4+ T cells from blood. This receptor was obtained from a woman in her twenties or thirties in good health. V is TRBV15 and J is TRBJ2-7; no clear D gene. CDR3 in amino acids: CATSFTNSEQYF. Written as DNA, the CDR3 is TGTGCCACCAGCTTCACCAACAGCGAGCAGTACTTC.